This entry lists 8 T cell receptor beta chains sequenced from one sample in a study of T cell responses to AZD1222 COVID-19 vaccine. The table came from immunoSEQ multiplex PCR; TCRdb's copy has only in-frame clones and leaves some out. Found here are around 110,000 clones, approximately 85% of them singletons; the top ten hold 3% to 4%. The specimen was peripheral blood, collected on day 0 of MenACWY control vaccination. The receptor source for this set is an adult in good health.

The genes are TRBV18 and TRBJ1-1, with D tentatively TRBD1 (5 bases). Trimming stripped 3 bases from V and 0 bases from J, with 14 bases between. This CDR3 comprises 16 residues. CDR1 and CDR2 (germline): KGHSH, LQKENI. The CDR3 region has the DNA TGTGCCAGCTCACCCCCGCAGACAGCTGTGAACACTGAAGCTTTCTTT. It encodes CASSPPQTAVNTEAFF.

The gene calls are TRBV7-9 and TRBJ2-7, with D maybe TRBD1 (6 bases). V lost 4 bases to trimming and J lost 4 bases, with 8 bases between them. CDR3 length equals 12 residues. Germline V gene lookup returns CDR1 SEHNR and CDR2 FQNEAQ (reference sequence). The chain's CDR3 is CASSSTGYEQYF. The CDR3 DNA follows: TGTGCCAGCAGCTCCACAGGGTACGAGCAGTACTTC.

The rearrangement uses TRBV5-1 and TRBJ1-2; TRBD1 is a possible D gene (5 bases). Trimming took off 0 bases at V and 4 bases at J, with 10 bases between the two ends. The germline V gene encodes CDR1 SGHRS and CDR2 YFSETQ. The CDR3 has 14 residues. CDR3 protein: CASSLGQGGYGYTF. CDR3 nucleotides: TGCGCCAGCAGCTTGGGGCAGGGCGGCTATGGCTACACCTTC.

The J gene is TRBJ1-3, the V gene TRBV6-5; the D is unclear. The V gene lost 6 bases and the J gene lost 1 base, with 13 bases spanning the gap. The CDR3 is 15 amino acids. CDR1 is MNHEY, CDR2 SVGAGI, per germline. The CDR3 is CASRDRTASGNTIYF. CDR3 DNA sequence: TGTGCCAGCAGAGATAGGACGGCATCTGGAAACACCATATATTTT.

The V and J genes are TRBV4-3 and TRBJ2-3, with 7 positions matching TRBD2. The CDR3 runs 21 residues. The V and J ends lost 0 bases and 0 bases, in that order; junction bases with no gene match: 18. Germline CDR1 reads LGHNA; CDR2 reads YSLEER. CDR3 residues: CASSQEPRLAAHPGSTDTQYF. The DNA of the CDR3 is TGCGCCAGCAGCCAAGAGCCTCGACTAGCTGCCCACCCCGGTAGCACAGATACGCAGTATTTT.

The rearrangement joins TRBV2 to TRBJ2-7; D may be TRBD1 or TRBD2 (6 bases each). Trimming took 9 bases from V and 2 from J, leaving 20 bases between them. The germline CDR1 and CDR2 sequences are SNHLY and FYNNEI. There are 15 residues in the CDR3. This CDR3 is CASSSQGGGTYEQYF. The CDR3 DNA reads TGTGCCAGTAGCTCACAGGGAGGCGGCACCTACGAGCAGTACTTC.

The CDR3 reads CASRAGLEWADTQYF. CDR3 DNA: TGTGCCAGCAGGGCAGGACTAGAATGGGCAGATACGCAGTATTTT. The chain links TRBV2 to TRBJ2-3; 7 nucleotides line up with TRBD2. The CDR3 spans 15 residues. Trimming cost V 6 bases and J 4 bases; bases outside gene matches: 10. Germline V lookup: CDR1 SNHLY, CDR2 FYNNEI.

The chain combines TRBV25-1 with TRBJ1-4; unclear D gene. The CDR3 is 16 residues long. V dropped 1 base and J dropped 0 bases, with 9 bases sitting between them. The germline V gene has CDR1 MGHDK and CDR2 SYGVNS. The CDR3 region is CASSEFNPATNEKLFF. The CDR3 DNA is TGTGCCAGCAGTGAATTCAACCCCGCAACTAATGAAAAACTGTTTTTT.